This TCR beta chain was sequenced during a study of T cell responses to AZD1222 COVID-19 vaccine. The method was immunoSEQ multiplex PCR; TCRdb's version includes in-frame clones alone and lacks a portion of them. Here the sample spans 100,000 to 150,000 clones, 70% to 85% being singletons. V lost 7 bases and J lost 0, with 18 bases in between. The CDR3 covers 16 residues. The germline CDR1 and CDR2 sequences are SGHAT and FQNNGV. V usage is TRBV11-2 and J usage is TRBJ1-1, with D perhaps TRBD1 (5 bases). The sequence was obtained from an adult who received the AZD1222 COVID-19 vaccine. Sequencing used peripheral blood, obtained 28 days after the second AZD1222 dose. The CDR3 sequence is CASIINVVRVNTEAFF. The CDR3 DNA is TGTGCCAGCATCATAAACGTCGTCAGGGTGAACACTGAAGCTTTCTTT.